Each of the 21 T cell receptor beta chains below was sequenced from the same sample in a study of cytomegalovirus exposure and HLA in healthy donors. It was with 60 Vbeta and 13 Jbeta primers that the PCR ran. The method was immunoSEQ multiplex PCR; TCRdb's version includes in-frame clones alone and lacks a portion of them. Here the sample spans around 130,000 clones, roughly three fifths being singletons. Sequences were obtained from PBMCs. These receptor sequences come from a man younger than 30 in good health and CMV-seronegative.

The rearrangement joins TRBV4-2 to TRBJ1-5, with 9 nucleotides matching TRBD1. This CDR3 spans 21 amino acids. J was trimmed by 4 bases and V by 3 bases; bases with no gene match: 22. Looked up from germline, CDR1 is LGHNA and CDR2 is YNFKEQ. CDR3 amino acids: CASSQGLPGTGMAPGNQPQHF. CDR3 bases: TGTGCCAGCAGCCAGGGACTTCCCGGGACAGGGATGGCTCCGGGTAATCAGCCCCAGCATTTT.

V and J are TRBV7-8 and TRBJ2-1, with TRBD2 matching over 14 bases. Germline V CDR1 and CDR2: SGHVS, FQNEAQ. The V segment lost 2 bases and the J segment 0 bases; nucleotides outside the gene matches: 12. This CDR3 is built from 21 residues. The CDR3 region is CASSLLLGLAGAPGSYNEQFF. In DNA form, the CDR3 reads TGTGCCAGCAGCTTACTCCTGGGACTAGCGGGAGCTCCCGGCTCCTACAATGAGCAGTTCTTC. The entire variable domain, with the rest obtained from reference TRBV7-8 and TRBJ2-1, is as follows: GAGVSQSPRYKVAKRGQDVALRCDPISGHVSLFWYQQALGQGPEFLTYFQNEAQLDKSGLPSDRFFAERPEGSVSTLKIQRTQQEDSAVYLCASSLLLGLAGAPGSYNEQFFGPGTRLTVL.

V usage is TRBV19 and J usage is TRBJ2-7; 12 nucleotides line up with TRBD2. V shed 5 bases, J shed 4 bases, and the junction held 9 bases outside the gene matches. This CDR3 has 16 amino acids. CDR1 LNHDA and CDR2 SQIVND come from the germline V gene (reference sequence). CDR3 amino acids: CASSDPRTSGIYEQYF. The CDR3 DNA follows: TGTGCCAGTAGTGACCCCAGGACTAGCGGGATATACGAGCAGTACTTC.

The chain has TRBV6-5 and TRBJ1-1; D not certain. The CDR3 is made up of 15 amino acids. Trimming removed 6 bases from V and 5 bases from J, with 19 bases in between. The germline V gene has CDR1 MNHEY and CDR2 SVGAGI. The CDR3 sequence: CASSPVSEQWTEAFF. DNA of the CDR3: TGTGCCAGCAGCCCAGTTTCGGAACAGTGGACTGAAGCTTTCTTT.

The V gene is TRBV6-6, the J gene TRBJ1-1; D unresolved. V dropped 2 bases and J dropped 8 bases, with 15 bases sitting between them. Germline loops: CDR1 MNHNY, CDR2 SVGAGI (reference sequence). The CDR3 covers 14 residues. The CDR3 loop is CASSYPPRHFEAFF. DNA of the CDR3: TGTGCCAGCAGTTACCCCCCAAGACATTTCGAAGCTTTCTTT.

In this sample, this clone turned up a few times. This chain joins TRBV29-1 and TRBJ1-2; the match to TRBD1 covers 7 bases. The junction had 11 bases not matched to a gene; V was cut back by 5 bases and J by 5 bases. Germline V gene data show CDR1 as SQVTM and CDR2 as ANQGSEA. This CDR3 contains 14 residues. This chain's CDR3 is CSVRRGDRKYGYTF. The CDR3 DNA is TGCAGCGTTCGCCGAGGGGACAGAAAATATGGCTACACCTTC. The variable domain in full, completed from reference TRBV29-1 and TRBJ1-2, reads SAVISQKPSRDICQRGTSLTIQCQVDSQVTMMFWYRQQPGQSLTLIATANQGSEATYESGFVIDKFPISRPNLTFSTLTVSNMSPEDSSIYLCSVRRGDRKYGYTFGSGTRLTVV.

The chain employs TRBV18 and TRBJ2-2; TRBD1 is a possible D gene (6 bases). The CDR3 length is 19 residues. Looked up from germline, CDR1 is KGHSH and CDR2 is LQKENI. V lost 2 bases, J lost 0 bases, and 19 bases lay in between. In nucleotides, the CDR3 is TGTGCCAGCTCACCAACAGGGCAGACAACACGTTCGAACACCGGGGAGCTGTTTTTT. This codes for CASSPTGQTTRSNTGELFF. Variable domain in full (rest from reference TRBV18 and TRBJ2-2): NAGVMQNPRHLVRRRGQEARLRCSPMKGHSHVYWYRQLPEEGLKFMVYLQKENIIDESGMPKERFSAEFPKEGPSILRIQQVVRGDSAAYFCASSPTGQTTRSNTGELFFGEGSRLTVL.

This clone was recorded once. V usage is TRBV18 and J usage is TRBJ1-4; D remains unclear. This CDR3 has 16 residues. With 1 base removed from V and 2 bases from J, the gap between germline ends came to 11 bases. Germline V gives CDR1 KGHSH, CDR2 LQKENI. The CDR3 sequence: CASSPLIGDTNEKLFF. In nucleotides, the CDR3 is TGTGCCAGCTCACCACTTATCGGAGATACTAATGAAAAACTGTTTTTT.

This chain connects TRBV28 to TRBJ2-7, with 11 bases lining up with TRBD2. CDR3 length equals 14 residues. J was trimmed by 6 bases and V by 7 bases; bases with no gene match: 8. The germline CDR1 and CDR2 sequences are MDHEN and SYDVKM. CDR3 sequence: CASTLAGGPPEQYF. CDR3 DNA: TGTGCCAGCACCTTAGCGGGAGGGCCTCCCGAGCAGTACTTC.

The rearrangement joins TRBV5-1 to TRBJ1-1, with D unresolved. V lost 4 bases to trimming and J lost 4 bases, with 14 bases between them. The CDR3 contains 14 residues. Per germline, CDR1 SGHRS and CDR2 YFSETQ. CDR3 protein: CASSPGDRVTEAFF. The CDR3 nucleotides are TGCGCCAGCAGCCCCGGGGATCGGGTCACTGAAGCTTTCTTT.

As to this clone: Other nucleotide sequences in the sample specify the same CDR3. The chain uses TRBV19 and TRBJ1-1; 7 bases are shared with TRBD1. The germline V gene encodes CDR1 LNHDA and CDR2 SQIVND (reference sequence). This CDR3 contains 14 residues. With 5 bases clipped from V and 2 bases from J, the junction kept 5 bases outside the gene matches. Written as DNA, the CDR3 is TGTGCCAGTAGTCCACGGACAGGCAACACTGAAGCTTTCTTT. Translation gives CASSPRTGNTEAFF.

The rearrangement uses TRBV28 and TRBJ1-4; the D gene is possibly TRBD1 (6 bases). The CDR3 consists of 13 residues. The V gene's germline CDR1 is MDHEN and CDR2 SYDVKM. Trimming took 5 bases from V and 7 from J, leaving 11 bases between them. The CDR3 here is CASSAQGSEKLFF. In DNA, the CDR3 is TGTGCCAGCAGTGCTCAGGGGAGTGAAAAACTGTTTTTT.

The chain recombines TRBV2 with TRBJ1-2; 7 positions agree with TRBD1. J gave up 8 bases and V 5 bases, and 8 bases lay outside the gene matches. The CDR3 totals 13 residues. Germline-derived CDR1 and CDR2 are SNHLY and FYNNEI. The DNA of the CDR3 is TGTGCCAGCAGTTATCGACAGGGTGGAGGCTACACCTTC. Translated: CASSYRQGGGYTF. Drawing the rest from reference TRBV2 and TRBJ1-2, the complete variable domain is EPEVTQTPSHQVTQMGQEVILRCVPISNHLYFYWYRQILGQKVEFLVSFYNNEISEKSEIFDDQFSVERPDGSNFTLKIRSTKLEDSAMYFCASSYRQGGGYTFGSGTRLTVV.

This clone has a handful of counts. The V gene is TRBV5-1, the J gene TRBJ1-1; 10 bases align to TRBD1. The V gene end was trimmed by 0 bases and the J gene end by 10 bases; junction bases not matched to a gene: 6. The V gene's germline CDR1 is SGHRS and CDR2 YFSETQ. The CDR3 covers 14 residues. As DNA, the CDR3 is TGCGCCAGCAGCTTGGCAGGGACAGGGGAAGGAGCTTTCTTT. It is translated as CASSLAGTGEGAFF.

This rearrangement joins TRBV7-9 to TRBJ1-2; 7 nucleotides match TRBD1. Trimming took 5 bases from V and 6 from J; bases not matched to a gene: 9. Per germline, CDR1 SEHNR and CDR2 FQNEAQ (reference sequence). The CDR3 has 14 amino acids. Here the CDR3 reads CASSTTGVKDGYTF. The CDR3 nucleotides read TGTGCCAGCAGCACCACAGGGGTGAAAGATGGCTACACCTTC.

The chain joins TRBV5-6 to TRBJ1-1; possible D gene TRBD1, 5 bases. Trimming left V 4 bases short and J 2 bases short, with 15 bases between. Germline assignment: CDR1 SGHDT and CDR2 YYEEEE. There are 15 residues in the CDR3. The CDR3 sequence is CASSPQGAGNTEAFF. As DNA, the CDR3 is TGTGCCAGCAGCCCTCAAGGGGCAGGAAACACTGAAGCTTTCTTT.

This clone was counted once. This chain uses TRBV7-9 with TRBJ1-1; 10 bases align to TRBD1. The germline gives CDR1 SEHNR, CDR2 FQNEAQ (reference sequence). Trimming at V came to 5 bases and at J to 1 base, leaving 7 bases not matched to a gene. CDR3 size: 16 residues. The CDR3 protein is CASSPPGQGKNTEAFF. Written as DNA, the CDR3 is TGTGCCAGCAGCCCGCCGGGACAGGGGAAGAACACTGAAGCTTTCTTT.

The chain links TRBV5-1 to TRBJ1-5; 8 bases agree with TRBD1. The CDR3 has 14 amino acids. V lost 5 bases and J lost 7; bases outside the gene matches: 8. Germline values: CDR1 SGHRS, CDR2 YFSETQ. As DNA, the CDR3 is TGCGCCAGCAGTTCTGGACAGGGTGGGCAGCCCCAGCATTTT. Its protein product is CASSSGQGGQPQHF.

The genes are TRBV5-1 and TRBJ2-7, with D possibly being TRBD2 (6 bases). This CDR3 has 16 amino acids. Trimming took off 3 bases at V and 2 bases at J, with 18 bases between the two ends. CDR1 is SGHRS, CDR2 YFSETQ, per germline. The CDR3 DNA reads as TGCGCCAGCAGCTACACGGTGGGACTCAAGACCTACGAGCAGTACTTC. It codes for CASSYTVGLKTYEQYF.

The chain links TRBV6-1 to TRBJ2-2; D remains unclear. This CDR3 is built from 17 residues. V lost 0 bases to trimming and J lost 2 bases, with 13 bases between them. Germline values: CDR1 MNHNS, CDR2 SASEGT. DNA for the CDR3: TGTGCCAGCAGTGAAGCGCCTTTGACAATCAACACCGGGGAGCTGTTTTTT. This sequence encodes CASSEAPLTINTGELFF.

This clone was detected a few times. The chain combines TRBV7-8 with TRBJ1-5, with 9 bases that match TRBD1. Germline-derived CDR1 and CDR2 are SGHVS and FQNEAQ. The CDR3 loop spans 15 amino acids. The ends lost 1 base at V and 11 bases at J; junction bases unmatched: 9. The CDR3 coding sequence is TGTGCCAGCAGCTTAGTCGACAGGGGGGTTGAAGCCCAGCATTTT. Its translation: CASSLVDRGVEAQHF.